Listed below are T cell receptor beta chains from one sample, sequenced in a study of post-analysis software for immune sequencing data. From the PCR reads, TCRdb called clonotypes with MiXCR, one entry per CDR3 protein. The sample has roughly 620,000 distinct CDR3 sequences; roughly 47% are singletons. Sequenced material: blood. The receptors were gathered from a girl aged 10-17 years with multiple sclerosis. CDR3s include the opening cysteine and the closing phenylalanine or tryptophan. Each record gives: J gene, V gene, D gene, CDR3 length, clone size, CDR3 protein, CDR3 DNA. D genes are given only for firm matches. Expanded clones are given a class, and other clones once, few, many or no size at all.

TRBJ2-7,TRBV7-9,TRBD1,16,few,CASSGYGDSTAYEQYF,TGTGCCAGCAGCGGATATGGGGACAGCACCGCCTACGAGCAGTACTTC
TRBJ2-7,TRBV20-1,.,17,once,CSAGGSGLGTGAYEQYF,TGCAGTGCTGGGGGGTCTGGGTTGGGGACGGGGGCCTACGAGCAGTACTTC
TRBJ2-1,TRBV3-1,TRBD2,15,few,CASSPGSGGSYEQFF,TGTGCCAGCAGCCCGGGTAGCGGGGGGTCCTATGAGCAGTTCTTC
TRBJ2-3,TRBV29-1,.,13,many,CSVGGLSTDTQYF,TGCAGCGTTGGAGGGCTTAGCACAGATACGCAGTATTTT
TRBJ2-3,TRBV12-3/TRBV12-4,TRBD2,17,.,CASSPTGTSGTTDAEYF,TGTGCCAGCAGTCCCACCGGGACTAGCGGGACCACAGATGCGGAGTATTTT
TRBJ2-3,TRBV9,TRBD1,14,.,CASARDRGLDTQYF,TGTGCCAGCGCCCGGGACAGGGGGCTTGATACGCAGTATTTT
TRBJ2-3,TRBV7-9,.,14,.,CASSLGHLTDTQYF,TGTGCCAGCAGCTTAGGACACCTCACAGATACGCAGTATTTT
TRBJ2-1,TRBV4-1,.,19,.,CASSQVPFRGRDPYNEQFF,TGCGCCAGCAGCCAAGTCCCTTTTCGGGGGCGGGATCCTTACAATGAGCAGTTCTTC
TRBJ2-1,TRBV5-1,TRBD2,17,.,CASSSGGPGLLSNEQFF,TGCGCCAGCAGCTCGGGGGGTCCGGGACTCCTCTCCAATGAGCAGTTCTTC
TRBJ1-2,TRBV3-1,.,17,.,CASSPGPPRGINYGYTF,TGTGCCAGCAGCCCAGGGCCCCCCAGGGGTATTAACTATGGCTACACCTTC
TRBJ2-1,TRBV12-3/TRBV12-4,.,15,few,CASSSPGTSYNEQFF,TGTGCCAGCAGTTCTCCCGGGACAAGCTACAATGAGCAGTTCTTC
TRBJ2-1,TRBV12-3/TRBV12-4,TRBD2,15,.,CASSFDAGGPYEQFF,TGTGCCAGCAGTTTTGATGCGGGGGGGCCCTATGAGCAGTTCTTC
TRBJ1-1,TRBV12-3/TRBV12-4,.,12,.,CASSSFGTEAFF,TGTGCCAGCAGTTCGTTTGGTACTGAAGCCTTCTTT
TRBJ2-1,TRBV20-1,.,16,few,CSASSADPSSYNEQFF,TGCAGTGCTAGTTCCGCGGATCCGAGCTCCTACAATGAGCAGTTCTTC
TRBJ2-5,TRBV29-1,.,14,.,CSGEAGAKRDEQYF,TGCAGCGGGGAGGCGGGGGCAAAGAGGGATGAGCAGTACTTC
TRBJ2-7,TRBV28,.,15,.,CASSLADRSSNEQYF,TGTGCCAGCAGTTTAGCCGACAGATCTTCCAACGAGCAGTACTTC
TRBJ2-7,TRBV10-3,.,14,.,CATRKDSLNYEQYF,TGTGCCACCAGGAAGGACTCCTTAAACTACGAGCAGTACTTC
TRBJ2-3,TRBV2,.,14,.,CASSEGTGADTQYF,TGTGCCAGCAGTGAGGGGACTGGGGCAGATACGCAGTATTTT
TRBJ1-2,TRBV29-1,TRBD1,15,.,CSVGGALTGGGGYTF,TGCAGCGTTGGGGGGGCCTTGACAGGGGGCGGCGGCTACACCTTC
TRBJ1-4,TRBV5-5,TRBD1,15,few,CASSANRQGSEKLFF,TGTGCCAGCAGCGCTAACCGACAGGGCAGTGAAAAACTGTTTTTT
TRBJ1-4,TRBV20-1,.,13,once,CSAKGGSLEKLFF,TGCAGTGCTAAGGGAGGGTCGCTTGAAAAACTGTTTTTT
TRBJ1-2,TRBV6-6,TRBD1,14,few,CASTRDSGNYGYTF,TGTGCCAGCACTCGGGACAGCGGTAACTATGGCTACACCTTC
TRBJ2-1,TRBV3-1,TRBD2,17,few,CASSQEYGSGGKREQFF,TGTGCCAGCAGCCAAGAATATGGTAGCGGGGGTAAACGAGAGCAGTTCTTC